Described below is a single T cell receptor beta chain sequence and its context. As yet, its antigen is unknown. Trimming at V came to 6 bases and at J to 0 bases, leaving 5 bases not matched to a gene. The CDR3 spans 15 residues. Germline V gene data show CDR1 as SGHDN and CDR2 as FVKESK. These data come from a study of PD-L1 blockade in urothelial cancer. About the study: Each participant's history included 0 to 3 prior chemotherapy regimens. Among blood samples, the median T cell count was around 140,000. General study points: Durable-benefit patients had greater expansion of tumor-associated blood clones at 3 weeks.

Sequencing was performed with immunoSEQ multiplex PCR; in TCRdb, only in-frame clones are kept and a portion is missing. The sample gives under 40,000 clones, 89% of which show up once; under 9.5% is in the top ten. Time point defined: peripheral blood 6 weeks after treatment start. Disease in patients was locally advanced or metastatic urothelial carcinoma. The specimen was PBMCs, collected around atezolizumab (anti-PD-L1) treatment. This sequence originates from an elderly man with urothelial cancer. This chain uses TRBV14 with TRBJ2-7, with 10 bases aligning to TRBD1. CDR3 in amino acids: CASSLRQGASYEQYF. Written as DNA, the CDR3 is TGTGCCAGCAGTCTCAGACAGGGGGCCTCCTACGAGCAGTACTTC.